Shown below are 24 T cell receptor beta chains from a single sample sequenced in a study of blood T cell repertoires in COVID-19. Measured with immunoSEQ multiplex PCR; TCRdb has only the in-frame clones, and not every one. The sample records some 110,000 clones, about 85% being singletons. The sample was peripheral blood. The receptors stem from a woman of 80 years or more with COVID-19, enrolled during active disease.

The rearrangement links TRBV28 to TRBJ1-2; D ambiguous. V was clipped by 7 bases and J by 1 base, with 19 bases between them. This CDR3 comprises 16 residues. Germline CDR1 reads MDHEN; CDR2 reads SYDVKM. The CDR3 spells CASNLPRSGFNYGYTF. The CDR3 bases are TGTGCCAGCAATCTCCCCCGATCGGGATTTAACTATGGCTACACCTTC.

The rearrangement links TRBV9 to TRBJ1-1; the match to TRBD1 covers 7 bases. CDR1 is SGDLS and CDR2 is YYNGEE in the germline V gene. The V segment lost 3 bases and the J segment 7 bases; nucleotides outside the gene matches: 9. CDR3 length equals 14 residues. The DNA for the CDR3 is TGTGCCAGCAGCGCCGAGACAGGGAGTGGTGAAGCTTTCTTT. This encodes CASSAETGSGEAFF.

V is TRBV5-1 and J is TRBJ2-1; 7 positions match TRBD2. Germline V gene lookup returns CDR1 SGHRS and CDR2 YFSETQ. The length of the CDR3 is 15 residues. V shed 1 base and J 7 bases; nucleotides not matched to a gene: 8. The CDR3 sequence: CASSLLVREGNEQFF. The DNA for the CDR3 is TGCGCCAGCAGCTTGTTAGTCAGGGAGGGGAATGAGCAGTTCTTC.

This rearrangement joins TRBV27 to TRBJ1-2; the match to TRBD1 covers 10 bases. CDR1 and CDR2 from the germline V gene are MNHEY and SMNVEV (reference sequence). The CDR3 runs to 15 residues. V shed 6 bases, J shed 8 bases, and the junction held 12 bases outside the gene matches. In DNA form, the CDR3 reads TGTGCCAGCAGGCGCCCTGGACAGGGGGATCTAGGCTACACCTTC. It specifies CASRRPGQGDLGYTF.

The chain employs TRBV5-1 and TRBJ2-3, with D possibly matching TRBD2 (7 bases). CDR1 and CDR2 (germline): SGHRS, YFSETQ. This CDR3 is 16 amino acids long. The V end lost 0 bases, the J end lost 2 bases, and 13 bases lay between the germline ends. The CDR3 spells CASSLAVGGLTDTQYF. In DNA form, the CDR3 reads TGCGCCAGCAGCTTGGCCGTCGGGGGGCTCACAGATACGCAGTATTTT.

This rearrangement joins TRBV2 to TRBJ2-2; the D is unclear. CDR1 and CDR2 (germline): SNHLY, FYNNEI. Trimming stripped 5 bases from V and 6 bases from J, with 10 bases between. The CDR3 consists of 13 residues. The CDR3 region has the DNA TGTGCCAGCAGTCGGGTAAACGCCGGGGAGCTGTTTTTT. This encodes CASSRVNAGELFF.

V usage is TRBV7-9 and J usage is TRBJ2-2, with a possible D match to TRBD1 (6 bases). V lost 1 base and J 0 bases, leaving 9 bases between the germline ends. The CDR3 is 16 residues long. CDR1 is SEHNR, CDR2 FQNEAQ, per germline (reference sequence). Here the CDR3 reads CASSLGQATNTGELFF. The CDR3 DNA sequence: TGTGCCAGCAGCTTAGGACAGGCTACGAACACCGGGGAGCTGTTTTTT.

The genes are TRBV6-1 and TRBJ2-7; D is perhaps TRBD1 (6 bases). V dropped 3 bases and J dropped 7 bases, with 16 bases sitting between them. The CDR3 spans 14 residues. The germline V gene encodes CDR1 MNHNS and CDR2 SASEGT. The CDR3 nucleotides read TGTGCCAGCAGTGAGACTCCAGGGGAGAGGGAGCAGTACTTC. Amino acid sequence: CASSETPGEREQYF.

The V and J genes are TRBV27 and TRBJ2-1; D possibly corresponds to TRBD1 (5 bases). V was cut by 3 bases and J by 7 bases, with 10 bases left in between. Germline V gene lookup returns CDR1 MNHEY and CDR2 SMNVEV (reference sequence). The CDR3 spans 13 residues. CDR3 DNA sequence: TGTGCCAGCAGTTTTTATACAGGTAATGAGCAGTTCTTC. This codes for CASSFYTGNEQFF.

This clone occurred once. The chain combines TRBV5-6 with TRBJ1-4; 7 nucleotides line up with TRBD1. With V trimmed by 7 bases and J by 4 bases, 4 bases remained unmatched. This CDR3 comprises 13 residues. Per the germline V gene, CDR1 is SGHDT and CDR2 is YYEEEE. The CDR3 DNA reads TGTGCCAGCGGGGACAGCGGTAATGAAAAACTGTTTTTT. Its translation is CASGDSGNEKLFF.

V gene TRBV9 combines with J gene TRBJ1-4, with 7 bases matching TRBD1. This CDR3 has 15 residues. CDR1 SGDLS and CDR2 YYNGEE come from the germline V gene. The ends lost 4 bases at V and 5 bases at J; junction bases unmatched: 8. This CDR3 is CASSPRQGRNEKLFF. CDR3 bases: TGTGCCAGCAGCCCTAGACAGGGAAGGAATGAAAAACTGTTTTTT.

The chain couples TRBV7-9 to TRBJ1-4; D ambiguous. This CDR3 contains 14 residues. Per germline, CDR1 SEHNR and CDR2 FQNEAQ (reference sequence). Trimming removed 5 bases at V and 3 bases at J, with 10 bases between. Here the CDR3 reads CASSPGLSNEKLFF. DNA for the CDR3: TGTGCCAGCAGCCCCGGACTTTCTAATGAAAAACTGTTTTTT.

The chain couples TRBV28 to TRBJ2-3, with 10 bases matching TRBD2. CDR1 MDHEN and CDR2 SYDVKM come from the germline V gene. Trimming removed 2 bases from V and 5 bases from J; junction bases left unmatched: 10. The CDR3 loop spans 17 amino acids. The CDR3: CASSLNYQAGGGDTQYF. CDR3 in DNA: TGTGCCAGCAGTTTAAACTACCAAGCGGGAGGGGGAGATACGCAGTATTTT.

The CDR3 loop is CASSLSPSGKDEQFF. Written as DNA, the CDR3 is TGTGCCAGCAGTTTATCTCCTAGCGGGAAGGATGAGCAGTTCTTC. The chain is built from TRBV27 and TRBJ2-1, with 9 bases aligning to TRBD2. V trimming: 0 bases; J trimming: 8 bases; junction bases outside the gene matches: 5. CDR1 is MNHEY, CDR2 SMNVEV, per germline (reference sequence). The CDR3 has 15 amino acids.

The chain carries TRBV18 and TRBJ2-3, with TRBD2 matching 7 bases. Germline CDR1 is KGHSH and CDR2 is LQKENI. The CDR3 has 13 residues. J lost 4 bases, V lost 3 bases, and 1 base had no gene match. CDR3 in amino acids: CASSPGGADTQYF. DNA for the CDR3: TGTGCCAGCTCACCTGGGGGGGCAGATACGCAGTATTTT.

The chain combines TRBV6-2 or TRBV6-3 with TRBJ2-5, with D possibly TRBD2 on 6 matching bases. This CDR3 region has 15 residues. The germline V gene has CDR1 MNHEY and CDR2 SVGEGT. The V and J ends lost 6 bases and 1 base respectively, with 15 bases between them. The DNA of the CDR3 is TGTGCCAGCAGGTACGGGACTGCGCTCCAAGAGACCCAGTACTTC. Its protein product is CASRYGTALQETQYF.

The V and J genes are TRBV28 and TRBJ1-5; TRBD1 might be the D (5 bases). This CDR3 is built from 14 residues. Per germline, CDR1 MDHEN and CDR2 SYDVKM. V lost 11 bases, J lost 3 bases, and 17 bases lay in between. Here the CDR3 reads CAEKGLGPNQPQHF. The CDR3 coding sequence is TGTGCCGAAAAAGGTCTGGGGCCCAATCAGCCCCAGCATTTT.

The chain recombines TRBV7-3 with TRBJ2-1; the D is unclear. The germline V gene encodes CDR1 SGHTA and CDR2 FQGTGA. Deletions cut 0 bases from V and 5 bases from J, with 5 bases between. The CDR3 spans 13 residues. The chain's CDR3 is CASSLTTNNEQFF. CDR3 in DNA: TGTGCCAGCAGCTTAACTACTAACAATGAGCAGTTCTTC.

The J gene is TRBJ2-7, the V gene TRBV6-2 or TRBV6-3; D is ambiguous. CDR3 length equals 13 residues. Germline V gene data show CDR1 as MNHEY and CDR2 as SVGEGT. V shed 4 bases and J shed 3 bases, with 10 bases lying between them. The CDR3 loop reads CASSFVPGYEQYF. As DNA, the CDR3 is TGTGCCAGCAGTTTCGTCCCGGGCTACGAGCAGTACTTC.

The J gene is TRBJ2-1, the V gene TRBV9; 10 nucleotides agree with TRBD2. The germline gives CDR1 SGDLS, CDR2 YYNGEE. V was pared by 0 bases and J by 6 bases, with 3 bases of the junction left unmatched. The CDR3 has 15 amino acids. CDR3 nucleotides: TGTGCCAGCAGCGTAGCGTCTAGCGGGAGCAATGAGCAGTTCTTC. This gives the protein CASSVASSGSNEQFF.

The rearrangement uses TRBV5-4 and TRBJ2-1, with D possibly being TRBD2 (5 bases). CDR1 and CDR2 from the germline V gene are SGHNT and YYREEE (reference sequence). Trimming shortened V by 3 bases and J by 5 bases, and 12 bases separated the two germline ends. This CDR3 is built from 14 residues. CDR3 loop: CASSSPSTNNEQFF. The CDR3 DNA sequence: TGTGCCAGCAGCTCACCTTCGACTAACAATGAGCAGTTCTTC.

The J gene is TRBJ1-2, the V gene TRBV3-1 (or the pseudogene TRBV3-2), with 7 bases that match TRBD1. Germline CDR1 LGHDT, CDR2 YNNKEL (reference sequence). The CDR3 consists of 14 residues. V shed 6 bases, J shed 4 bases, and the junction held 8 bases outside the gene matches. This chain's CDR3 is CASRLATGLYGYTF. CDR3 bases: TGTGCCAGCAGGCTAGCGACAGGGCTCTATGGCTACACCTTC.

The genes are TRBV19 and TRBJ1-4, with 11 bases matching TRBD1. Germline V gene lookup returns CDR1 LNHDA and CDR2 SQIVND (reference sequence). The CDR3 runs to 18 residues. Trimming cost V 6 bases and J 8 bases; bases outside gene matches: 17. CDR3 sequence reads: CASSLYRTGGATGEKLFF. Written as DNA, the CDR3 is TGTGCCAGTAGCCTATACAGGACAGGGGGCGCGACTGGCGAAAAACTGTTTTTT.

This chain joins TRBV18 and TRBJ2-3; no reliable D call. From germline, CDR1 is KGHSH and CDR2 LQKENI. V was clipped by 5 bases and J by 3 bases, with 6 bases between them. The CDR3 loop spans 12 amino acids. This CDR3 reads CASSVETDTQYF. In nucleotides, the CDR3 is TGTGCCAGCTCAGTAGAAACAGATACGCAGTATTTT.